One and the same sample provided the 10 T cell receptor beta chains below, sequenced in a study of T cell responses to AZD1222 COVID-19 vaccine. Produced via immunoSEQ multiplex PCR; TCRdb's table is partial and in-frame only. The top ten hold roughly 18% of the sample, which has roughly 75,000 clones, about nine tenths seen once. Sequenced here: peripheral blood, sampled 28 days after the second AZD1222 dose. These receptors originate from an adult who received the AZD1222 COVID-19 vaccine.

This clone came up once. The V and J genes are TRBV5-1 and TRBJ2-2; TRBD1 matches at 9 bases. Losses at the gene ends were 4 bases for V and 2 bases for J; bases not matched to a gene: 9. In germline, CDR1 is SGHRS, CDR2 YFSETQ. The CDR3 length is 17 residues. The CDR3 spells CASSLRGQGTNTGELFF. The CDR3 DNA sequence: TGCGCCAGCAGCCTACGTGGACAGGGGACTAACACCGGGGAGCTGTTTTTT.

The chain joins TRBV9 to TRBJ2-1, with TRBD2 matching over 12 bases. J gave up 4 bases and V 0 bases, and 14 bases lay outside the gene matches. The germline V gene encodes CDR1 SGDLS and CDR2 YYNGEE. The CDR3 covers 20 residues. CDR3 sequence: CASSVAPSGGVTPLYNEQFF. The CDR3 region has the DNA TGTGCCAGCAGCGTAGCTCCTAGCGGGGGGGTCACACCACTATACAATGAGCAGTTCTTC.

In this sample, this clone turned up once. The chain couples TRBV28 to TRBJ2-3; 8 bases are shared with TRBD2. The CDR3 is 14 amino acids. Germline values: CDR1 MDHEN, CDR2 SYDVKM. V was clipped by 2 bases and J by 7 bases; unmatched bases: 5. The CDR3 is CASSLAGGRNTQYF. As DNA, the CDR3 is TGTGCCAGCAGTTTAGCGGGGGGCCGAAATACGCAGTATTTT. Combining the CDR3 with reference TRBV28 and TRBJ2-3 gives the whole variable domain DVKVTQSSRYLVKRTGEKVFLECVQDMDHENMFWYRQDPGLGLRLIYFSYDVKMKEKGDIPEGYSVSREKKERFSLILESASTNQTSMYLCASSLAGGRNTQYFGPGTRLTVL.

The J gene is TRBJ1-1, the V gene TRBV7-8, with D unresolved. The ends were cut back, 0 bases at V and 6 bases at J, with 20 bases in the middle. This CDR3 comprises 17 residues. Germline V gives CDR1 SGHVS, CDR2 FQNEAQ. CDR3 region: CASSLASVTPLAPEAFF. The CDR3 nucleotides are TGTGCCAGCAGCTTAGCTTCCGTGACCCCCCTCGCTCCTGAAGCTTTCTTT.

The rearrangement links TRBV7-9 to TRBJ1-4; D is undetermined. Germline CDR1 and CDR2: SEHNR and FQNEAQ (reference sequence). V was cut by 1 base and J by 7 bases, with 10 bases left in between. This CDR3 is 14 amino acids long. The CDR3, as DNA: TGTGCCAGCAGCTTAGGGTTGCAGGTTGAAAAACTGTTTTTT. This translates into CASSLGLQVEKLFF.

The chain has TRBV7-8 and TRBJ1-2, with TRBD1 identical over 10 bases. The CDR3 is 15 amino acids. Germline assignment: CDR1 SGHVS and CDR2 FQNEAQ. J gave up 6 bases and V 1 base, and 5 bases lay outside the gene matches. The CDR3 region is CASSLDLDRGNGYTF. In DNA, the CDR3 is TGTGCCAGCAGCTTAGACCTGGACAGGGGGAATGGCTACACCTTC.

V is TRBV5-6 and J is TRBJ1-2, with unresolved D. Germline-derived CDR1 and CDR2 are SGHDT and YYEEEE. The CDR3 sequence is 13 residues long. Trimming stripped 7 bases from V and 4 bases from J, with 14 bases between. The CDR3 sequence is CASGDPGGYGYTF. In nucleotides, the CDR3 is TGTGCCAGCGGGGATCCGGGCGGCTATGGCTACACCTTC. Based on the CDR3 plus reference TRBV5-6 and TRBJ1-2, the full variable domain is DAGVTQSPTHLIKTRGQQVTLRCSPKSGHDTVSWYQQALGQGPQFIFQYYEEEERQRGNFPDRFSGHQFPNYSSELNVNALLLGDSALYLCASGDPGGYGYTFGSGTRLTVV.

The CDR3 is CASSRDRAYGNTIYF. CDR3 DNA: TGTGCCAGCAGCCGGGACAGGGCCTACGGAAACACCATATATTTT. The chain couples TRBV5-4 to TRBJ1-3; 9 nucleotides match TRBD1. From germline, CDR1 is SGHNT and CDR2 YYREEE (reference sequence). J was trimmed by 4 bases and V by 4 bases; bases with no gene match: 6. CDR3 length: 15 amino acids. Full variable domain (outside the CDR3, taken from reference TRBV5-4 and TRBJ1-3): ETGVTQSPTHLIKTRGQQVTLRCSSQSGHNTVSWYQQALGQGPQFIFQYYREEENGRGNFPPRFSGLQFPNYSSELNVNALELDDSALYLCASSRDRAYGNTIYFGEGSWLTVV.

The gene calls are TRBV9 and TRBJ1-2; D call uncertain. There are 13 residues in the CDR3. Looked up from germline, CDR1 is SGDLS and CDR2 is YYNGEE. V lost 1 base and J lost 7, with 11 bases in between. CDR3 loop: CASSVTPEGGYTF. Written as DNA, the CDR3 is TGTGCCAGCAGCGTAACCCCGGAAGGTGGCTACACCTTC.

The J gene is TRBJ2-5, the V gene TRBV7-2; D uncertain. V lost 1 base to trimming and J lost 2 bases, with 11 bases between them. The CDR3 loop spans 15 amino acids. CDR1 is SGHTA, CDR2 FQGNSA, per germline. DNA for the CDR3: TGTGCCAGCAGCTTAGTTGCGGCAGAACAAGAGACCCAGTACTTC. This encodes CASSLVAAEQETQYF.